This TCR beta chain was retrieved from a study of T cell responses to AZD1222 COVID-19 vaccine. Findings of the study overall: Reportedly, nearly half of unique spike TCRs recognized epitopes outside B.1.351/B.1.1.7 mutations. Receipt of two AZD1222 doses was followed by a rise in Spike-specific TCR breadth and depth. Across the whole spike, CD4 TCRs peaked at regions 160-218 and 743-854.

This CDR3 is built from 14 residues. V shed 5 bases and J shed 2 bases, with 10 bases lying between them. Germline values: CDR1 LNHDA, CDR2 SQIVND (reference sequence). Concerning this clone itself: Its antigen is unidentified. At the DNA level, this CDR3 is encoded by other sequences in the same sample as well.

Clones were sequenced by immunoSEQ multiplex PCR, and TCRdb holds only the in-frame ones, with some missing. The repertoire holds some 180,000 clones, with around 88% as singletons. The TCR comes from an adult in good health. This material consisted of peripheral blood, taken on day 0 of AZD1222 vaccination. The rearrangement joins TRBV19 to TRBJ1-5, with D maybe TRBD1 (5 bases). Here the CDR3 DNA reads TGTGCCAGTAGTCAGGGAGACGGCAATCAGCCCCAGCATTTT. Protein sequence: CASSQGDGNQPQHF.